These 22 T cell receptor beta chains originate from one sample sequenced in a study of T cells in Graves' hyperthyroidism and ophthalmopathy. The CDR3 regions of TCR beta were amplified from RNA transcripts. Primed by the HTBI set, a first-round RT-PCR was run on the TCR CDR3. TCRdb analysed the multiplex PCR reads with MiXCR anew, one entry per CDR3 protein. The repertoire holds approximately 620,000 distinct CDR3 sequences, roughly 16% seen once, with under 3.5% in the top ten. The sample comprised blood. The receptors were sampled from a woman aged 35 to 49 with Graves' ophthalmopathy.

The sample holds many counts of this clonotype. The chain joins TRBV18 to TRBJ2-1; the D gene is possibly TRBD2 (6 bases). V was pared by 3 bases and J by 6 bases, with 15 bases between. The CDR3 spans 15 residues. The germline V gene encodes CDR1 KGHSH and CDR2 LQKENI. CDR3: CASSPTLGGTNEQFF. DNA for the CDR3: TGTGCCAGCTCACCTACTCTTGGCGGGACCAATGAGCAGTTCTTC.

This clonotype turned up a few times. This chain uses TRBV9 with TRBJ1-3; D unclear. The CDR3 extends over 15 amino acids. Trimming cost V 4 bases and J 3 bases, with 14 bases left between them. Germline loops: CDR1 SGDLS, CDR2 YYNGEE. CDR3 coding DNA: TGTGCCAGCAGCCTCGACACGGTTTATGGAAACACCATATATTTT. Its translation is CASSLDTVYGNTIYF.

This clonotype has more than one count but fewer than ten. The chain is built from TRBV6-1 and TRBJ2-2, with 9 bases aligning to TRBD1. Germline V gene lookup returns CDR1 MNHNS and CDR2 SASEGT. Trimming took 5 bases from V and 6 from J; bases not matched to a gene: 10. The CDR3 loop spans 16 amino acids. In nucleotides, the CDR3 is TGTGCCAGCAGTCATCCCGGGACAGGGATGCCCGGGGAGCTGTTTTTT. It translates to CASSHPGTGMPGELFF.

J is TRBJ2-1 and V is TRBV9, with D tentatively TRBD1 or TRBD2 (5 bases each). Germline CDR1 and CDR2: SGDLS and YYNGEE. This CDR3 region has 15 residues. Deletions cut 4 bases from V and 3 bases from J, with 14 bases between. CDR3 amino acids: CASSPRGTVYNEQFF. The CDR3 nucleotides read TGTGCCAGCAGCCCACGGGGCACCGTCTACAATGAGCAGTTCTTC. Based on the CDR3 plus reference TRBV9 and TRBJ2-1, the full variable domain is DSGVTQTPKHLITATGQRVTLRCSPRSGDLSVYWYQQSLDQGLQFLIQYYNGEERAKGNILERFSAQQFPDLHSELNLSSLELGDSALYFCASSPRGTVYNEQFFGPGTRLTVL.

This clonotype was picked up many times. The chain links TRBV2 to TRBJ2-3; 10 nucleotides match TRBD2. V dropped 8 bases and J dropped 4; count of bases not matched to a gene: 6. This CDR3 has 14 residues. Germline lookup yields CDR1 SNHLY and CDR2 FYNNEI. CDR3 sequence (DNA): TGTGCCAGCGCTTGGACTAGCGGTTCAGATACGCAGTATTTT. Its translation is CASAWTSGSDTQYF.

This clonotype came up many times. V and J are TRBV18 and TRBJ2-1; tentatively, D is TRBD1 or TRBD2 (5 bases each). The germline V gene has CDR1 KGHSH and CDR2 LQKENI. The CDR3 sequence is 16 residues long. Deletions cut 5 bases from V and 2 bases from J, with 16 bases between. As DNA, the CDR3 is TGTGCCAGCTCATTCCAGAGCGTGGGGGCCTACAATGAGCAGTTCTTC. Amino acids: CASSFQSVGAYNEQFF.

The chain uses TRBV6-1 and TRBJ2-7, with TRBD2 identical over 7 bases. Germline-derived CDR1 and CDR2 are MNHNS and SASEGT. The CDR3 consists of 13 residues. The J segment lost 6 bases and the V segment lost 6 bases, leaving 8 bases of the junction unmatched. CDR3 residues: CASSSGNFAEQYF. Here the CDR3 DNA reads TGTGCCAGCAGCAGCGGGAACTTTGCCGAGCAGTACTTC.

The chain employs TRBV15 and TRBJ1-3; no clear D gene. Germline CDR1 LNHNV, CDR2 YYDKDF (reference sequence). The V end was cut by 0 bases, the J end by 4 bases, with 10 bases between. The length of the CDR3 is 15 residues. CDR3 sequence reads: CATSRDEGSGNTIYF. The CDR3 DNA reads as TGTGCCACCAGCAGAGACGAGGGCTCAGGAAACACCATATATTTT.

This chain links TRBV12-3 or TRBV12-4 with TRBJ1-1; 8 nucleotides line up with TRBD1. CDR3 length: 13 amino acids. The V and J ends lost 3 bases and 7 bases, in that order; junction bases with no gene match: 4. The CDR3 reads CASSFQGAGEAFF. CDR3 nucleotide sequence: TGTGCCAGCAGTTTTCAGGGGGCCGGTGAAGCTTTCTTT.

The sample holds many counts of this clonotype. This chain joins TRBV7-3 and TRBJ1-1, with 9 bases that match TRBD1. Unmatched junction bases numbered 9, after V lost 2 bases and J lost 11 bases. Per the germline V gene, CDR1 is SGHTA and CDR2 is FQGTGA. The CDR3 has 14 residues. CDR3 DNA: TGTGCCAGCAGCTTATCGGGACAGGGAACGATGGCTTTCTTT. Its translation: CASSLSGQGTMAFF.

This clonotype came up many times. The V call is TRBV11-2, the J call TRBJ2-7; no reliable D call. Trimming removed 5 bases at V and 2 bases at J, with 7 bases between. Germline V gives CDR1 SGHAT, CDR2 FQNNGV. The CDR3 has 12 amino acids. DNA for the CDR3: TGTGCCAGCAGCACTCCGGCCTACGAGCAGTACTTC. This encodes CASSTPAYEQYF.

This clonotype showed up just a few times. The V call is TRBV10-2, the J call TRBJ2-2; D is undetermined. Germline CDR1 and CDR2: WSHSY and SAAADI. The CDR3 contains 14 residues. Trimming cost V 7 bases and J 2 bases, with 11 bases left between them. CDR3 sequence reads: CASNGLANTGELFF. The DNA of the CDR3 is TGCGCCAGCAACGGGCTGGCCAACACCGGGGAGCTGTTTTTT.

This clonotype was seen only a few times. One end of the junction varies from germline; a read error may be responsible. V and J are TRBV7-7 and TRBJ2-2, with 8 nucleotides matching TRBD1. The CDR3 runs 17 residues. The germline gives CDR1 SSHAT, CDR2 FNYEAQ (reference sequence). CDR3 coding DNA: TGTGCTAGCAGCTCAATCCCGGGACAGGACTCCACCGGGGAGCTGTTTTTT. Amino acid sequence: CASSSIPGQDSTGELFF.

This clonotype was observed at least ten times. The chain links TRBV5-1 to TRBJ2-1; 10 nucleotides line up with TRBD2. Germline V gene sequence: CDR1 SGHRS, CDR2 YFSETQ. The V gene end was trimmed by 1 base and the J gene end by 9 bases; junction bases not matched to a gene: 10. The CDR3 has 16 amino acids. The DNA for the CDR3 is TGCGCCAGCAGCTTGAGGGGATCTAGCGGGAGAGGTGAGCAGTTCTTC. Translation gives CASSLRGSSGRGEQFF.

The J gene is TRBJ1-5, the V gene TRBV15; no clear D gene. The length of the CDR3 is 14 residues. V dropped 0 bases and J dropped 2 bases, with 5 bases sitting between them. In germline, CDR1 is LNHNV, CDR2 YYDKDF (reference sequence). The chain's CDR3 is CATSRDGGNQPQHF. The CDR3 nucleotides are TGTGCCACCAGCAGAGATGGGGGCAATCAGCCCCAGCATTTT.

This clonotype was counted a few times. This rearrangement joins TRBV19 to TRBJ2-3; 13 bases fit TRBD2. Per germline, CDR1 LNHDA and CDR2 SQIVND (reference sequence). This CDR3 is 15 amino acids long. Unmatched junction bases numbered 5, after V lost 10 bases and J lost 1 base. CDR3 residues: CATGLAGEGTDTQYF. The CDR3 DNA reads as TGTGCCACCGGACTAGCGGGAGAAGGCACAGATACGCAGTATTTT.

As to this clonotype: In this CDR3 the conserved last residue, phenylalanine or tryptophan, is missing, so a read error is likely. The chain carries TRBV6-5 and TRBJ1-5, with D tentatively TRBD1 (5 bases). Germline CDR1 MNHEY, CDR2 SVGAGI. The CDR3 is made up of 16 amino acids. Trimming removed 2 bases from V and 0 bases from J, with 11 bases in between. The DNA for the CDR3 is TGTGCCAGCAGTTACCCCCCAGGGCTTAGCAATCAGCCCCAGCATTCT. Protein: CASSYPPGLSNQPQHS.

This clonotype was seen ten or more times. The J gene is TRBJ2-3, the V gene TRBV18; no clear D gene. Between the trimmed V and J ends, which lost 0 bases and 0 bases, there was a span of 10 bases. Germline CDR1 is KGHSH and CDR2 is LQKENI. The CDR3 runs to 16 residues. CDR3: CASSPPVPRSTDTQYF. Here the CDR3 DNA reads TGTGCCAGCTCACCACCCGTCCCCCGTAGCACAGATACGCAGTATTTT. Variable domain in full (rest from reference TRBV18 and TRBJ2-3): NAGVMQNPRHLVRRRGQEARLRCSPMKGHSHVYWYRQLPEEGLKFMVYLQKENIIDESGMPKERFSAEFPKEGPSILRIQQVVRGDSAAYFCASSPPVPRSTDTQYFGPGTRLTVL.

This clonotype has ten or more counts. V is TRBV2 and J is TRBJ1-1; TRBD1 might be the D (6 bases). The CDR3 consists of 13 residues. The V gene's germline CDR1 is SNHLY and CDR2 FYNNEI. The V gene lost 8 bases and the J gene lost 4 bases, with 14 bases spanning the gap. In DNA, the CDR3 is TGTGCCAGCGGCCCGGGGGCGGCCACTGAAGCTTTCTTT. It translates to CASGPGAATEAFF. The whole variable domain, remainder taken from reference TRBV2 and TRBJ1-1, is EPEVTQTPSHQVTQMGQEVILRCVPISNHLYFYWYRQILGQKVEFLVSFYNNEISEKSEIFDDQFSVERPDGSNFTLKIRSTKLEDSAMYFCASGPGAATEAFFGQGTRLTVV.

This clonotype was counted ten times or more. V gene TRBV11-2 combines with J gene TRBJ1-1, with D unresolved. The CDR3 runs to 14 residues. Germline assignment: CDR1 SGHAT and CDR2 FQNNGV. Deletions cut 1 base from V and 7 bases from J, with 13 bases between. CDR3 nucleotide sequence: TGTGCCAGCAGCTTAGCCCAACTCTGGAGTGAAGCTTTCTTT. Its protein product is CASSLAQLWSEAFF.

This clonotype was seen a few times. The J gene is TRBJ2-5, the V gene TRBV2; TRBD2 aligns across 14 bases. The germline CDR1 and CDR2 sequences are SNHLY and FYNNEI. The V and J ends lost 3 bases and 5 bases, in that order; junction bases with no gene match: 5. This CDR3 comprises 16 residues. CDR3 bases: TGTGCCAGCAGTGAGGGGACTAGCGGGGGTCGGGAGACCCAGTACTTC. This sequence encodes CASSEGTSGGRETQYF. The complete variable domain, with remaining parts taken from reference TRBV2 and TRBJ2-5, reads EPEVTQTPSHQVTQMGQEVILRCVPISNHLYFYWYRQILGQKVEFLVSFYNNEISEKSEIFDDQFSVERPDGSNFTLKIRSTKLEDSAMYFCASSEGTSGGRETQYFGPGTRLLVL.

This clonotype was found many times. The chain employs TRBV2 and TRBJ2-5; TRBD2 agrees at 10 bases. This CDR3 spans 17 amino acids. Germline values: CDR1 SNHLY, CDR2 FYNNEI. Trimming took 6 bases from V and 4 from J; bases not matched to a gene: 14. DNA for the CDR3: TGTGCCAGCAGCCAAGCGGGAGGGCCGGCGGTAGGAGAGACCCAGTACTTC. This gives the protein CASSQAGGPAVGETQYF.